This TCR beta chain derives from a study of T cell changes during pregnancy in multiple sclerosis. Assay: immunoSEQ multiplex PCR; the TCRdb copy retains only in-frame clones and omits some. The sample has roughly 28,000 clones, around 90% seen once; the top ten hold 5% to 8%. CDR3 size: 14 residues. Germline assignment: CDR1 SGHAT and CDR2 FQNNGV. The V gene end was trimmed by 2 bases and the J gene end by 8 bases; junction bases not matched to a gene: 8. The sequencing here drew on CD8+ T cells from peripheral blood mononuclear cells, taken before pregnancy. This clonotype was sampled from a female donor with multiple sclerosis, enrolled in a pregnancy study. This chain uses TRBV11-2 with TRBJ1-2, with TRBD1 matching 7 bases. CDR3 in amino acids: CASSLTGVTEGYTF. The CDR3 DNA sequence: TGTGCCAGCAGCTTAACAGGGGTGACCGAGGGCTACACCTTC.